This TCR beta chain was recovered during a study of glioma-infiltrating T cells. General study points: Gliomas, especially low-grade, showed above-expected tissue-blood divergence; non-neoplastic patients showed below. Only very few CDR3 sequences appeared in both tissue and blood.

The iRepertoire nested amplicon-rescue multiplex PCR amplified TCR alpha and beta CDR3s from RNA. One-step reverse transcription and amplification started from about 100-400 ng of tissue mRNA or PBMC total RNA. TCRdb independently ran MiXCR on the multiplex PCR reads; one entry per CDR3 protein. The sample yields around 99,000 distinct CDR3 sequences, about 25% seen once. This clonotype came up many times. The antigen is unknown. The CDR3 runs 16 residues. Germline-derived CDR1 and CDR2 are SGHNT and YYREEE (reference sequence). V lost 4 bases to trimming and J lost 0 bases, with 14 bases between them.

The genes are TRBV5-4 and TRBJ1-3, with a tentative D call TRBD1 (6 bases). Sequencing was performed on glioma tissue, nonneoplastic brain tissue, or PBMCs (not recorded which). This TCR came from a human donor with low-grade glioma or glioblastoma, undergoing nonglioma brain surgery, or in good health (not recorded which). This CDR3 reads CASSGGDNFSGNTIYF. The CDR3 region has the DNA TGTGCCAGCAGCGGTGGGGACAATTTCTCTGGAAACACCATATATTTT.